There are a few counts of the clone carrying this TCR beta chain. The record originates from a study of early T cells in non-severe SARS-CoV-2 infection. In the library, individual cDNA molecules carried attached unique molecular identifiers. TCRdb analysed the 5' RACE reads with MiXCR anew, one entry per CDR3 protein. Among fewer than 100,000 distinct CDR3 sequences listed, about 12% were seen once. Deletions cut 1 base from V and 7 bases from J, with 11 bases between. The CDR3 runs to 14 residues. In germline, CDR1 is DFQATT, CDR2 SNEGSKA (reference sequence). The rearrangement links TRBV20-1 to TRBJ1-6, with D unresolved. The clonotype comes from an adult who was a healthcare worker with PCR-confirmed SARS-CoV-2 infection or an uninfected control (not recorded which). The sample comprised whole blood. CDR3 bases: TGCAGTGCTAGAGCGCAGAGGAACAATTCACCCCTCCACTTT. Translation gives CSARAQRNNSPLHF.